Listed below are T cell receptor beta chains from one sample, sequenced in a study of blood T cell repertoires in COVID-19. Profiled with immunoSEQ multiplex PCR; TCRdb holds only in-frame clones, not every one. In the table there are 450,000 to 600,000 clones, approximately 90% of which are singletons. The sample taken for sequencing was PBMCs or T cells enriched from blood (not recorded which). Every receptor here comes from a woman younger than 35 who had recovered from COVID-19. The CDR3 runs from the conserved cysteine through the conserved F or W. The D gene is left open where the match is weak. Expanded clones are given a class, and other clones once, few, many or no size at all.

j_gene,d_gene,abundance,v_gene,len,CDR3nt,CDR3aa
TRBJ2-3,TRBD1,.,TRBV4-1,14,TGCGCCAGCAGCCCGCCCGACAGGGCAGAAACGCAGTATTTT,CASSPPDRAETQYF
TRBJ2-1,TRBD1,.,TRBV2,20,TGTGCCAGCAGTGAAATGAAAGCCAAGCCTGACAGGGGGCTAAACAATGAGCAGTTCTTC,CASSEMKAKPDRGLNNEQFF
TRBJ1-5,.,.,TRBV19,14,TGTGCCAGTAGTACTCGGGAGGGGAATCAGCCCCAGCATTTT,CASSTREGNQPQHF
TRBJ2-3,.,.,TRBV5-6,14,TGTGCCAGCAGCCAGAAGGGACTTTCAGATACGCAGTATTTT,CASSQKGLSDTQYF
TRBJ1-5,.,once,TRBV6-2/TRBV6-3,12,TGTGCCAGCAGCCTTCCGAATCAGCCCCAGCATTTT,CASSLPNQPQHF
TRBJ1-6,.,.,TRBV19,14,TGTGCCAGTAGGGGGGGGCCGATTGATTCACCCCTCCACTTT,CASRGGPIDSPLHF
TRBJ1-3,.,.,TRBV5-4,13,TGTGCCAGCAGCCCTTTTTCTGGAAACACCATATATTTT,CASSPFSGNTIYF
TRBJ1-1,.,.,TRBV25-1,11,TGTGCCAGCAAGACCGGGGCTGAAGCTTTCTTT,CASKTGAEAFF
TRBJ2-3,TRBD2,.,TRBV7-2,15,TGTGCCAGCAGCCGCGGGGGGCAGCCGAGGGATACGCAGTATTTT,CASSRGGQPRDTQYF
TRBJ1-5,.,.,TRBV2,14,TGTGCCAGCAGTGAAGTTTTAGGGGATCAGCCCCAGCATTTT,CASSEVLGDQPQHF
TRBJ2-5,.,.,TRBV12-3/TRBV12-4,13,TGTGCCAGCAGTTCGGGAACGCAAGAGACCCAGTACTTC,CASSSGTQETQYF
TRBJ2-1,TRBD2,.,TRBV4-2,16,TGTGCCAGCAGCCTACTTGGACTAGCGGGGGGCAATGAGCAGTTCTTC,CASSLLGLAGGNEQFF
TRBJ1-6,.,.,TRBV7-8,16,TGTGCCAGCAGCTTAGTGACAGGCCGAACTAATTCACCCCTCCACTTT,CASSLVTGRTNSPLHF
TRBJ2-1,.,.,TRBV27,15,TGTGCCAGCAGTTGGAGGGGGGGGCCCTACAATGAGCAGTTCTTC,CASSWRGGPYNEQFF
TRBJ1-1,TRBD1,.,TRBV19,14,TGTGCCAGCCTAAAACAGGGGGCGAGGGGTGAAGCTTTCTTT,CASLKQGARGEAFF
TRBJ1-1,TRBD1,.,TRBV4-1,16,TGCGCCAGCAGCCAAGCGGGGACAGGGGCGAACACTGAAGCTTTCTTT,CASSQAGTGANTEAFF
TRBJ2-7,.,.,TRBV30,11,TGTGCCTGGACCTGGGCTTACGAGCAGTACTTC,CAWTWAYEQYF
TRBJ2-1,TRBD1,.,TRBV14,14,TGTGCCAGCAGCCAAGGAAGGGGGCAGAATGAGCAGTTCTTC,CASSQGRGQNEQFF
TRBJ2-3,TRBD2,.,TRBV2,18,TGTGCCAGCAGACGAAAACGGTGGACTAGCGGTGACACAGATACGCAGTATTTT,CASRRKRWTSGDTDTQYF
TRBJ2-3,TRBD1,.,TRBV6-5,13,TGTGCCAGCAGTCGGGACAGGGAAGAGACGCAGTATTTT,CASSRDREETQYF
TRBJ1-1,.,.,TRBV4-1,16,TGCGCCAGCAGCCAAGATAGGGGGATAGCGGGGACTGAAGCTTTCTTT,CASSQDRGIAGTEAFF
TRBJ2-7,TRBD2,.,TRBV12-3/TRBV12-4,13,TGTGCCAGCAGTTTAGGGCTAGCGGAAGAGCAGTACTTC,CASSLGLAEEQYF
TRBJ1-1,.,.,TRBV21-1,15,TGTGCCAGCAGCAAAGAGACAGGGATTCGGACTGAAGCTTTCTTT,CASSKETGIRTEAFF
TRBJ1-1,.,.,TRBV11-2,14,TGTGCCAGCAGCTCCTCGGACAGGAACACTGAAGCTTTCTTT,CASSSSDRNTEAFF
TRBJ1-1,.,once,TRBV7-9,12,TGTGCCAGCAGCTTCCCGGGAACTGAAGCTTTCTTT,CASSFPGTEAFF
TRBJ2-1,.,.,TRBV11-3,13,TGTGCCAGCAGCCGACGGGGAGGTAATGAGCAGTTCTTC,CASSRRGGNEQFF
TRBJ1-6,.,.,TRBV5-6,15,TGTGCCAGCAGCTTGTCGACCTCCCGGGGATCACCCCTCCACTTT,CASSLSTSRGSPLHF
TRBJ2-3,.,.,TRBV4-2,13,TGTGCCAGCAGCCACCTCGAGACAGATACGCAGTATTTT,CASSHLETDTQYF
TRBJ2-5,TRBD1,.,TRBV10-3,13,TGTGCCATCAGTGGACAGGGGGCTGAGACCCAGTACTTC,CAISGQGAETQYF
TRBJ1-2,TRBD1,.,TRBV27,13,TGTGCCAGCAGTATGGGACAGATCTATGGCTACACCTTC,CASSMGQIYGYTF
TRBJ2-3,TRBD2,.,TRBV5-1,17,TGCGCCAGCAGCTTGGGGACTAGCGGGGGGGTCACAGATACGCAGTATTTT,CASSLGTSGGVTDTQYF
TRBJ2-7,TRBD2,.,TRBV5-1,14,TGCGCCAGCAGCTTGGGCGGGGGGGCGAGGGAGCAGTACTTC,CASSLGGGAREQYF
TRBJ2-7,TRBD1,.,TRBV3-1/TRBV3-2,16,TGTGCCAGCAGCCAAGATTACCCGGGACAGGCCTACGAGCAGTACTTC,CASSQDYPGQAYEQYF
TRBJ1-1,TRBD1,.,TRBV5-1,14,TGCGCCAGCAGTCAGACAGGGGGAAACACTGAAGCTTTCTTT,CASSQTGGNTEAFF
TRBJ1-5,TRBD1,.,TRBV6-1,18,TGTGCCAGCAGTGCTAGACAGGGCCTAGTAAGTAGCAATCAGCCCCAGCATTTT,CASSARQGLVSSNQPQHF
TRBJ2-2,.,.,TRBV18,15,TGTGCCAGCTCCCGGGACTGGGGACACACCGGGGAGCTGTTTTTT,CASSRDWGHTGELFF
TRBJ2-3,TRBD2,.,TRBV5-4,16,TGTGCCAGCAGCTCACTAGCGGGGTCTAGCACAGATACGCAGTATTTT,CASSSLAGSSTDTQYF
TRBJ2-5,TRBD2,.,TRBV28,14,TGTGCCAGCAGTTTAAACGGGGGGGAAGAGACCCAGTACTTC,CASSLNGGEETQYF
TRBJ2-5,.,.,TRBV23-1,20,TGCGCCAGCAGTCAATTCTCCTGGCGCGGAGGGATCACAGAGCAAGAGACCCAGTACTTC,CASSQFSWRGGITEQETQYF
TRBJ1-1,.,once,TRBV15,13,TGTGCCACCAGCCGAGACGGGGGCACTGAAGCTTTCTTT,CATSRDGGTEAFF
TRBJ1-5,.,.,TRBV7-9,14,TGTGCCAGCAGCTTAACCGGTAGCAATCAGCCCCAGCATTTT,CASSLTGSNQPQHF
TRBJ1-6,.,few,TRBV30,15,TGTGCCTGGAGTGTAAGCGGTGACGGGTATTCACCCCTCCACTTT,CAWSVSGDGYSPLHF
TRBJ1-5,TRBD1,.,TRBV2,15,TGTGCCAGCAGTCGAGGACAGGGACCCAATCAGCCCCAGCATTTT,CASSRGQGPNQPQHF
TRBJ2-2,.,once,TRBV3-1/TRBV3-2,15,TGTGCCAGCAGCCAAGTAGCAGGGCGGACCGGGGAGCTGTTTTTT,CASSQVAGRTGELFF
TRBJ1-6,.,.,TRBV30,14,TGTGCCTACACCCGGCGGGCAGGTCCCTTCGCCCTCCACTTT,CAYTRRAGPFALHF
TRBJ2-1,TRBD2,.,TRBV7-8,15,TGTGCCAGCAGCCAATGGACTAGCGGGGGCAATGAGCAGTTCTTC,CASSQWTSGGNEQFF
TRBJ1-4,TRBD1,.,TRBV19,15,TGTGCCAGTGGGTATTTCCAGGGGGCGGAAGGAAAACTGTTTTTT,CASGYFQGAEGKLFF
TRBJ2-7,.,.,TRBV11-2,17,TGTGCCAGCAGCTTTTCAACAGGGCTATCCGCCCCCTACGAGCAGTACTTC,CASSFSTGLSAPYEQYF
TRBJ2-3,.,.,TRBV2,14,TGTGCCAGCAGGAAAGGGGAATACACAGATACGCAGTATTTT,CASRKGEYTDTQYF